Listed here is a single TCR beta chain. This sample is part of a study of blood T cell repertoires in COVID-19. For the study at large: Collection of acute and convalescent COVID-19 samples took place in the United States, Italy and Spain. PBMCs, B-cell-depleted T cells, or T cells provided the cDNA or gDNA that made up the material.

As handled by the study authors: From reference gene primer amplification, estimates of nucleated cell counts were derived. Clones were read by immunoSEQ multiplex PCR, and TCRdb kept only the in-frame ones, dropping some. D and trimming come from the DNA, and the V and J calls and clone size come from that table. Of around 250,000 clones in the sample, about 89% were seen once. The V segment lost 8 bases and the J segment 3 bases; nucleotides outside the gene matches: 10. This CDR3 is 15 amino acids long. Per the germline V gene, CDR1 is MNHEY and CDR2 is SVGAGI. Sequenced: peripheral blood. This clonotype was obtained from a woman aged 55-69 years who had recovered from COVID-19. This chain joins TRBV6-5 and TRBJ1-2; 9 bases agree with TRBD1. CDR3: CASRDRATEHYGYTF. CDR3 DNA: TGTGCCAGCCGGGACAGGGCAACTGAGCACTATGGCTACACCTTC.